This TCR beta chain emerged from a study of read filtering for tumor transcriptome and immune sequencing. About the research overall: Patients were 16 to 20 male and about 15 female, mean age 65.9 years, range about 45 to 85. By R-ISS, stages I, II and III held around 8, 15 and 7 patients. DNase treatment preceded whole-transcriptome library preparation.

From about 400 ng of RNA, a library with molecular barcoded alpha/delta and beta/gamma adaptors was made. TCRdb ran MiXCR on the reads and lists one entry per CDR3 protein. The sample gives approximately 58,000 distinct CDR3 sequences, over 9% of which show up once; 16% is in the top ten. Germline V CDR1 and CDR2: SGHRS, YFSETQ. Trimming took 0 bases from V and 1 from J, leaving 9 bases between them. This CDR3 is 15 amino acids long. This clonotype showed up many times. This chain links TRBV5-1 with TRBJ2-3, with D perhaps being TRBD1 or TRBD2 (5 bases each). The sample consisted of a population of CD138-negative cells sorted from bone marrow. The TCR sequence derives from a donor aged 40 or over with multiple myeloma. CDR3 in DNA: TGCGCCAGCAGCTTGGGCCAGGGAGGCACAGATACGCAGTATTTT. Its protein product is CASSLGQGGTDTQYF.